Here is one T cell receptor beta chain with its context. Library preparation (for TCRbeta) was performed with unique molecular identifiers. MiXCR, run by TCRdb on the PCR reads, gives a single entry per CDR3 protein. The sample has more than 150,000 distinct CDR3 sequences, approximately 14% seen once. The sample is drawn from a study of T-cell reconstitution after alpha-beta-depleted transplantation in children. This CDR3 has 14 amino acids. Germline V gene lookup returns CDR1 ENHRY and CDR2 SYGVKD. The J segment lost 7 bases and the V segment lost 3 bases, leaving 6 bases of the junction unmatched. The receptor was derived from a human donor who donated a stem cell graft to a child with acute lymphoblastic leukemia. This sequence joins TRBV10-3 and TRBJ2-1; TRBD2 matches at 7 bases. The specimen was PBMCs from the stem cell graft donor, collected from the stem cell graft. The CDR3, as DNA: TGTGCCATCAGTGACAGACTAGCCCTAAATGAGCAGTTCTTC. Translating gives CAISDRLALNEQFF.